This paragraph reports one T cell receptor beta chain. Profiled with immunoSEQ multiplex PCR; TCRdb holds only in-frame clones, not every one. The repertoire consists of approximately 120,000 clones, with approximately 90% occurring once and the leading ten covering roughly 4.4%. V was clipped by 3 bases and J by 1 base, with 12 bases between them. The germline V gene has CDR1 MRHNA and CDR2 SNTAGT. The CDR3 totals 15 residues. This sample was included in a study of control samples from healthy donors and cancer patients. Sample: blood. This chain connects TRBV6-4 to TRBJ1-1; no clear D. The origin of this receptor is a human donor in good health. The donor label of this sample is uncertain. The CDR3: CASSDIYGPNTEAFF. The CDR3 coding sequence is TGTGCCAGCAGTGATATATACGGGCCGAACACTGAAGCTTTCTTT.